This T cell receptor (beta chain) stems from a study of T cells after yellow fever vaccination. Production of TCR cDNA was by 5'RACE template switching, which also added a universal primer site and UMIs. Each CDR3 protein is one row after TCRdb ran MiXCR on the 5' RACE reads. This table has 300,000 or so distinct CDR3 sequences, around 7.3% appearing once. Findings of the study overall: Among primary-vaccination clones, most reappeared after the booster, at around 97% for CD4 and roughly 90% for CD8. Just a small share of clonotypes turned up in the CD4 compartment as well as the CD8 compartment. Abundant contaminating clonotypes from the bulk population could appear in FACS-sorted repertoires.

Germline CDR1 and CDR2: SQVTM and ANQGSEA. The CDR3 length is 12 residues. V was clipped by 3 bases and J by 5 bases, with 9 bases between them. This clonotype has a count of ten or more. No antigen is known for it. V usage is TRBV29-1 and J usage is TRBJ2-3, with D possibly being TRBD2 (6 bases). The sequencing used PBMCs, collected roughly 46 days after the first yellow fever vaccination. The sequence came from a man aged 18 to 30 who received the YFV17D yellow fever vaccine. The CDR3 region has the DNA TGCAGCGTTGAGCCCGGGGGAGATACGCAGTATTTT. This codes for CSVEPGGDTQYF.